This TCR beta chain was obtained from a study of T cells in Graves' hyperthyroidism and ophthalmopathy. Subjects with ophthalmopathy showed a Clinical Activity Score no lower than 3, a NOSPECS grade no lower than 4, and a duration shorter than 3 months. With respect to this clonotype: Its antigen is unidentified.

RNA transcripts served as the template for amplifying TCR beta CDR3 regions. In the first-round RT-PCR of the TCR CDR3, the HTBI primer set was used. TCRdb fed the multiplex PCR reads into MiXCR, producing one record per CDR3 protein. Among more than 300,000 distinct CDR3 sequences listed, about 18% were seen once. The study's findings and limits: Researchers found most expanded thyroid clonotypes above 0.001 in blood as well.

The source is a young man with Graves' ophthalmopathy. Source material: blood.

The CDR3 nucleotides are TGTGCCAGCAGATCGGACTTGAACACTGAAGCTTTCTTT. The encoded protein is CASRSDLNTEAFF. The V and J genes are TRBV27 and TRBJ1-1; D uncertain. CDR3 length: 13 residues. V lost 6 bases, J lost 0 bases, and 8 bases lay in between. The germline CDR1 and CDR2 sequences are MNHEY and SMNVEV (reference sequence).